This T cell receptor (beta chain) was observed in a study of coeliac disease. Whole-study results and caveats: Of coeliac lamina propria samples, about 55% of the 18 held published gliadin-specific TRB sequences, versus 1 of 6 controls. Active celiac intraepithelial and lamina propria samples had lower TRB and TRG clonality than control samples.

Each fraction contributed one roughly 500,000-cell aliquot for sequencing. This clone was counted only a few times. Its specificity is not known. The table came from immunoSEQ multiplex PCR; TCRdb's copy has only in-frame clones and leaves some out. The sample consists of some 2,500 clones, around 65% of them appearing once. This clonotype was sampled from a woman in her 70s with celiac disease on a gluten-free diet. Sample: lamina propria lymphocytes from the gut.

The DNA of the CDR3 is TGTGCCAGCAGTCGGACAGTGAATGGCTACACCTTC. Translation: CASSRTVNGYTF. This chain uses TRBV2 with TRBJ1-2; D perhaps matches TRBD1 (6 bases). Germline V lookup: CDR1 SNHLY, CDR2 FYNNEI. V was shortened by 5 bases and J by 6 bases, with 10 bases between the two germline ends. This CDR3 spans 12 amino acids.